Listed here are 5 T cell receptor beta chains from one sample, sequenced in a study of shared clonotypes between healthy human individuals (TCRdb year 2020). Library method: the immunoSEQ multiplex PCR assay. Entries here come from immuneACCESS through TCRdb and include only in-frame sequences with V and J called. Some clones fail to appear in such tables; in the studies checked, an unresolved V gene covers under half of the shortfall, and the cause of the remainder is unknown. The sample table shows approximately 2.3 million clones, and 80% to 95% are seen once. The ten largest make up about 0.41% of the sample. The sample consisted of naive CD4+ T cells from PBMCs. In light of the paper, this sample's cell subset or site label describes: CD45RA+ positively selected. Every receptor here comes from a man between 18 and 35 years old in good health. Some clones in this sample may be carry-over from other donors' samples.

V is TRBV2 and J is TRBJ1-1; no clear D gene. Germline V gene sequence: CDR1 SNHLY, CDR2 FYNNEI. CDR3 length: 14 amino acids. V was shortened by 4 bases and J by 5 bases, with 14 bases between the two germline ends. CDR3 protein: CASSVGEGRTEAFF. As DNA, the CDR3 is TGTGCCAGCAGTGTAGGCGAGGGAAGGACTGAAGCTTTCTTT.

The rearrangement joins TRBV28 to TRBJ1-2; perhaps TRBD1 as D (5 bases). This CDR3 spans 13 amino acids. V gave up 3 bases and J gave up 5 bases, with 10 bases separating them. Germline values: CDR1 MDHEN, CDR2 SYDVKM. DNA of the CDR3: TGTGCCAGCAGTTTGACAGCGATTTATGGCTACACCTTC. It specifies CASSLTAIYGYTF.

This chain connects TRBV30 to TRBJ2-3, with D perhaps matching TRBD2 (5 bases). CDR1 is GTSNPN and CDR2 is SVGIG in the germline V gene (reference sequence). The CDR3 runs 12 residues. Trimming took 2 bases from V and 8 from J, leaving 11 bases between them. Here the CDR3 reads CAWSTSLVTQYF. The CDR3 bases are TGTGCCTGGAGTACTAGTTTAGTTACGCAGTATTTT.

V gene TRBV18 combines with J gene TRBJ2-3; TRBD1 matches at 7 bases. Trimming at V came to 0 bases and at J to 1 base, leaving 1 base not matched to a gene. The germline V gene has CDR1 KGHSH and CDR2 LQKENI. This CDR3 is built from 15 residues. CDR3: CASSPPGQRTDTQYF. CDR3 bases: TGTGCCAGCTCACCACCGGGACAGCGCACAGATACGCAGTATTTT.

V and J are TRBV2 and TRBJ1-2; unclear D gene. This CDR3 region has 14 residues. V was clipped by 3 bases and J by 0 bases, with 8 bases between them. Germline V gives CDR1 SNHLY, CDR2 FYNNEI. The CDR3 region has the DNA TGTGCCAGCAGTGACTCAGGAGCTAACTATGGCTACACCTTC. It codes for CASSDSGANYGYTF.